What follows is one TCR beta chain and its context. Produced via immunoSEQ multiplex PCR; TCRdb's table is partial and in-frame only. This table holds about 67,000 clones, approximately 90% found once. This record belongs to a study of T cells after somatic rescue of genetic block. Germline CDR1 reads LGHNT; CDR2 reads FRNRAP. This CDR3 region has 17 residues. Between the trimmed V and J ends, which lost 0 bases and 5 bases, there was a span of 20 bases. Sample: peripheral blood mononuclear cells (PBMCs). The rearrangement links TRBV12-5 to TRBJ2-7; D is perhaps TRBD1 (5 bases). The receptor was isolated from a man aged 40-50 years. The CDR3 protein is CASGLVGSARVGDEQYF. The CDR3 DNA is TGTGCTAGTGGTTTGGTAGGCTCTGCCAGGGTCGGCGACGAGCAGTACTTC.